This is a list of T cell receptor beta chains from one sample in a study of response to subunit inactivated influenza vaccine. Via MiXCR, TCRdb re-called the RT-PCR reads, giving one row per CDR3 protein. Altogether around 600,000 distinct CDR3 sequences are present, approximately 10% being singletons, with the ten largest covering approximately 9.9%. This sample was also put to use in a study of T cells expressing NK-cell markers.

Specimen: PBMCs from blood, collected on the day of vaccination. These receptors were taken from a man aged 50-60 years who received an inactivated influenza vaccine. CDR3s include the opening cysteine and the closing phenylalanine or tryptophan. A D gene is named only where the DNA matches it firmly. Clone size is given for some rows only: seen once, a few or many times, or a class if the clone is expanded.

j_call: TRBJ2-2; d_call: NA; clone_size: few; v_call: TRBV10-3; cdr3_aa: CAISESSGARTGELFF; cdr3_nt: TGTGCCATCAGTGAGTCTTCCGGGGCCAGAACCGGGGAGCTGTTTTTT
j_call: TRBJ2-7; d_call: NA; clone_size: NA; v_call: TRBV12-3/TRBV12-4; cdr3_aa: CASSPTTPYEQYF; cdr3_nt: TGTGCCAGCAGCCCGACCACCCCCTACGAGCAGTACTTC
j_call: TRBJ1-2; d_call: NA; clone_size: NA; v_call: TRBV5-1; cdr3_aa: CASSSGVSGYTF; cdr3_nt: TGCGCCAGCAGCTCAGGCGTTAGCGGCTACACCTTC
j_call: TRBJ2-5; d_call: TRBD1; clone_size: many; v_call: TRBV29-1; cdr3_aa: CSVQDRGTGQETQYF; cdr3_nt: TGCAGCGTCCAAGACAGGGGCACCGGTCAAGAGACCCAGTACTTC
j_call: TRBJ2-1; d_call: TRBD2; clone_size: few; v_call: TRBV18; cdr3_aa: CASSPPGGGEYNEQFF; cdr3_nt: TGTGCCAGCTCACCACCGGGCGGGGGAGAATACAATGAGCAGTTCTTC
j_call: TRBJ2-2; d_call: NA; clone_size: few; v_call: TRBV18; cdr3_aa: CASSLNQGLYTGELFF; cdr3_nt: TGTGCCAGCTCACTTAACCAGGGACTTTACACCGGGGAGCTGTTTTTT
j_call: TRBJ2-7; d_call: NA; clone_size: NA; v_call: TRBV7-3; cdr3_aa: CARSLGTRGEQYF; cdr3_nt: TGTGCCAGAAGCTTAGGTACTAGGGGCGAGCAGTACTTC
j_call: TRBJ2-1; d_call: TRBD2; clone_size: NA; v_call: TRBV6-5; cdr3_aa: CASSYWREGYNEQFF; cdr3_nt: TGTGCCAGCAGTTACTGGCGGGAGGGCTACAATGAGCAGTTCTTC
j_call: TRBJ2-2; d_call: NA; clone_size: NA; v_call: TRBV20-1; cdr3_aa: CSATPGPINTGELFF; cdr3_nt: TGCAGTGCAACGCCGGGCCCCATTAACACCGGGGAGCTGTTTTTT
j_call: TRBJ1-4; d_call: TRBD1; clone_size: few; v_call: TRBV7-2; cdr3_aa: CARNYRGPREKLFF; cdr3_nt: TGTGCCAGGAACTACAGGGGGCCTCGTGAAAAACTGTTTTTT
j_call: TRBJ2-1; d_call: TRBD1; clone_size: NA; v_call: TRBV24-1; cdr3_aa: CATSIGQATYNEQFF; cdr3_nt: TGTGCCACCAGTATAGGACAGGCCACCTACAATGAGCAGTTCTTC
j_call: TRBJ2-3; d_call: TRBD1; clone_size: NA; v_call: TRBV28; cdr3_aa: CASSSIHGDSYSTDTQYF; cdr3_nt: TGTGCCAGCAGTTCCATCCACGGGGACAGCTATAGCACAGATACGCAGTATTTT
j_call: TRBJ2-3; d_call: NA; clone_size: many; v_call: TRBV5-1; cdr3_aa: CASSLEGLGTDTQYF; cdr3_nt: TGCGCCAGCAGCTTGGAGGGCCTTGGAACAGATACGCAGTATTTT
j_call: TRBJ1-5; d_call: NA; clone_size: NA; v_call: TRBV6-5; cdr3_aa: CASSFSADNQPQHF; cdr3_nt: TGTGCCAGCAGTTTTAGTGCAGACAATCAGCCCCAGCATTTT
j_call: TRBJ2-1; d_call: NA; clone_size: NA; v_call: TRBV6-2/TRBV6-3; cdr3_aa: CASSYSWGAGLNEQFF; cdr3_nt: TGTGCCAGCAGTTATTCTTGGGGGGCAGGGTTAAATGAGCAGTTCTTC
j_call: TRBJ2-2; d_call: TRBD2; clone_size: few; v_call: TRBV19; cdr3_aa: CASSIVRGGQNTGELFF; cdr3_nt: TGTGCCAGTAGTATAGTCCGCGGGGGTCAAAACACCGGGGAGCTGTTTTTT
j_call: TRBJ2-3; d_call: TRBD1; clone_size: few; v_call: TRBV5-4; cdr3_aa: CASSSRDRGLTDTQYF; cdr3_nt: TGTGCCAGCAGCAGCCGGGACAGGGGGCTCACAGATACGCAGTATTTT
j_call: TRBJ2-5; d_call: NA; clone_size: many; v_call: TRBV7-9; cdr3_aa: CASSLVGLSETQYF; cdr3_nt: TGTGCCAGCAGCTTAGTGGGGTTAAGTGAGACCCAGTACTTC
j_call: TRBJ1-1; d_call: NA; clone_size: NA; v_call: TRBV11-2; cdr3_aa: CASSQDSGRFKQAFF; cdr3_nt: TGTGCCAGCAGCCAAGACTCCGGACGGTTCAAACAAGCTTTCTTT
j_call: TRBJ2-1; d_call: TRBD2; clone_size: few; v_call: TRBV28; cdr3_aa: CASSLSTSGMPPSSYNEQFF; cdr3_nt: TGTGCCAGCAGTTTATCAACTAGCGGGATGCCCCCTAGCTCCTACAATGAGCAGTTCTTC
j_call: TRBJ2-7; d_call: TRBD2; clone_size: NA; v_call: TRBV6-1; cdr3_aa: CASSRGGISYEQYF; cdr3_nt: TGTGCCAGCAGTCGGGGGGGGATCTCCTACGAGCAGTACTTC
j_call: TRBJ2-7; d_call: TRBD2; clone_size: few; v_call: TRBV11-2; cdr3_aa: CASSLDSGNTYEQYF; cdr3_nt: TGTGCCAGCAGCTTAGATAGCGGGAATACCTACGAGCAGTACTTC
j_call: TRBJ2-3; d_call: TRBD1; clone_size: NA; v_call: TRBV29-1; cdr3_aa: CSVGGQGTDTQYF; cdr3_nt: TGCAGCGTTGGAGGACAGGGAACAGATACGCAGTATTTT
j_call: TRBJ2-1; d_call: NA; clone_size: many; v_call: TRBV15; cdr3_aa: CATSREQGNEQFF; cdr3_nt: TGTGCCACCAGCAGAGAACAGGGCAATGAGCAGTTCTTC
j_call: TRBJ2-1; d_call: NA; clone_size: NA; v_call: TRBV5-1; cdr3_aa: CASSSEGGSYNEQFF; cdr3_nt: TGCGCCAGCAGCTCGGAGGGGGGCTCCTACAATGAGCAGTTCTTC
j_call: TRBJ2-7; d_call: NA; clone_size: few; v_call: TRBV7-9; cdr3_aa: CASSLALWDRYEQYF; cdr3_nt: TGTGCCAGCAGCTTAGCGCTGTGGGACCGCTACGAGCAGTACTTC
j_call: TRBJ1-2; d_call: NA; clone_size: NA; v_call: TRBV5-1; cdr3_aa: CASSLGQASNYGYTF; cdr3_nt: TGCGCCAGCAGCTTGGGACAGGCCTCTAACTATGGCTACACCTTC
j_call: TRBJ2-7; d_call: NA; clone_size: few; v_call: TRBV7-2; cdr3_aa: CASSLQQQGEQYF; cdr3_nt: TGTGCCAGCAGCTTACAACAGCAGGGCGAGCAGTACTTC
j_call: TRBJ2-4; d_call: TRBD2; clone_size: many; v_call: TRBV5-6; cdr3_aa: CASSLRLAGTIAKNIQYF; cdr3_nt: TGTGCCAGCAGCTTGCGGCTAGCGGGAACTATAGCCAAAAACATTCAGTACTTC
j_call: TRBJ2-7; d_call: TRBD1; clone_size: few; v_call: TRBV20-1; cdr3_aa: CSARRTGVTYEQYF; cdr3_nt: TGCAGTGCTAGGCGGACAGGGGTAACCTACGAGCAGTACTTC
j_call: TRBJ2-7; d_call: NA; clone_size: NA; v_call: TRBV18; cdr3_aa: CASSPPGLSYEQYF; cdr3_nt: TGTGCCAGCTCACCACCTGGCTTGTCCTACGAGCAGTACTTC
j_call: TRBJ2-5; d_call: TRBD2; clone_size: few; v_call: TRBV4-2; cdr3_aa: CASSQDPSGRSPETQYF; cdr3_nt: TGTGCCAGCAGCCAAGATCCTAGCGGGAGATCCCCAGAGACCCAGTACTTC
j_call: TRBJ2-1; d_call: NA; clone_size: few; v_call: TRBV11-2; cdr3_aa: CASSLGTGLGNEQFF; cdr3_nt: TGTGCCAGCAGCCTGGGTACGGGATTGGGCAATGAGCAGTTCTTC
j_call: TRBJ2-1; d_call: TRBD2; clone_size: NA; v_call: TRBV28; cdr3_aa: CASSWGLAGGITYNEQFF; cdr3_nt: TGTGCCAGCAGCTGGGGACTAGCGGGAGGGATAACCTACAATGAGCAGTTCTTC
j_call: TRBJ2-7; d_call: TRBD2; clone_size: many; v_call: TRBV20-1; cdr3_aa: CSAREDGPAGGSYEQYF; cdr3_nt: TGCAGTGCTAGAGAAGACGGGCCAGCGGGAGGGAGCTACGAGCAGTACTTC
j_call: TRBJ1-1; d_call: NA; clone_size: few; v_call: TRBV6-2/TRBV6-3; cdr3_aa: CASSYGPNTEAFF; cdr3_nt: TGTGCCAGCAGTTACGGTCCGAACACTGAAGCTTTCTTT
j_call: TRBJ2-3; d_call: TRBD2; clone_size: NA; v_call: TRBV29-1; cdr3_aa: CSVGTNQEQYF; cdr3_nt: TGCAGCGTAGGGACTAATCAAGAGCAGTATTTT
j_call: TRBJ2-1; d_call: NA; clone_size: few; v_call: TRBV28; cdr3_aa: CASSFYRVTTYNEQFF; cdr3_nt: TGTGCCAGCAGTTTCTACCGGGTCACCACGTACAATGAGCAGTTCTTC
j_call: TRBJ2-7; d_call: NA; clone_size: few; v_call: TRBV28; cdr3_aa: CASSSPRYTYEQYF; cdr3_nt: TGTGCCAGCAGTTCCCCGAGATATACCTACGAGCAGTACTTC
j_call: TRBJ1-2; d_call: NA; clone_size: many; v_call: TRBV29-1; cdr3_aa: CSGWGQAGYTF; cdr3_nt: TGCAGTGGGTGGGGCCAGGCTGGCTACACCTTC
j_call: TRBJ1-2; d_call: TRBD1; clone_size: few; v_call: TRBV20-1; cdr3_aa: CSARDQGGSYGYTF; cdr3_nt: TGCAGTGCTAGAGATCAGGGGGGGAGCTATGGCTACACCTTC
j_call: TRBJ2-5; d_call: TRBD1; clone_size: NA; v_call: TRBV4-1; cdr3_aa: CASSQDVTGAPETQYF; cdr3_nt: TGCGCCAGCAGCCAAGATGTGACAGGGGCTCCAGAGACCCAGTACTTC
j_call: TRBJ2-2; d_call: TRBD1; clone_size: few; v_call: TRBV5-5; cdr3_aa: CASSLYRDRPTGELFF; cdr3_nt: TGTGCCAGCAGCTTGTATAGGGACAGGCCGACCGGGGAGCTGTTTTTT